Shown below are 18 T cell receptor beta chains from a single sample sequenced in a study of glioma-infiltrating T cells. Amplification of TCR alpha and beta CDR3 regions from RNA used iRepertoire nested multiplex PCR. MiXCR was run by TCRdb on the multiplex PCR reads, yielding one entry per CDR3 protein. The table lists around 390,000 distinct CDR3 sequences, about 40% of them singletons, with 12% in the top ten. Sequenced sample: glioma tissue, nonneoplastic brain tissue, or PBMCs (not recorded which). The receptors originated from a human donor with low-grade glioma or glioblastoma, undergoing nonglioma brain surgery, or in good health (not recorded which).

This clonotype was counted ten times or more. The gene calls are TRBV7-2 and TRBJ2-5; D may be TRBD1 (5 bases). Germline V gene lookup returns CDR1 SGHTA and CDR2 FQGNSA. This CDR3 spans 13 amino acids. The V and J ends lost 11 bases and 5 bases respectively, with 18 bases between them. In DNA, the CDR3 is TGTGCCTCCATCCCGACAGCCGGGGAGACCCAGTACTTC. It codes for CASIPTAGETQYF.

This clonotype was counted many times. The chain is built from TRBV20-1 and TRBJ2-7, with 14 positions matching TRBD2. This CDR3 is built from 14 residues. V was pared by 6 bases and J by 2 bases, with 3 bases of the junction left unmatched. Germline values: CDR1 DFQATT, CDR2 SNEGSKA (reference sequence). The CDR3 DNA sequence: TGCAGTGCCCAGGGACTAGCGGGAGCCTACGAGCAGTACTTC. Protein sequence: CSAQGLAGAYEQYF.

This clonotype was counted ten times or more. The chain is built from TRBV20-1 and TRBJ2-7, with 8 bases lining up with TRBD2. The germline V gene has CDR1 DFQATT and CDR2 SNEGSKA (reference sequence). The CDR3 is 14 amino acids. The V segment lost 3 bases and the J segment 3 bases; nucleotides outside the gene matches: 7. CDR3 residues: CSARGGTRYYEQYF. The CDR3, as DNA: TGCAGTGCTAGGGGCGGGACTAGGTACTACGAGCAGTACTTC.

The CDR3 coding sequence is TGTGCCACCAGCGGGGGACAGGCGACCCAAGAGACCCAGTACTTC. Its protein product is CATSGGQATQETQYF. J is TRBJ2-5 and V is TRBV15; 8 bases line up with TRBD1. The CDR3 has 15 amino acids. Germline lookup yields CDR1 LNHNV and CDR2 YYDKDF (reference sequence). The ends lost 5 bases at V and 1 base at J; junction bases unmatched: 6.

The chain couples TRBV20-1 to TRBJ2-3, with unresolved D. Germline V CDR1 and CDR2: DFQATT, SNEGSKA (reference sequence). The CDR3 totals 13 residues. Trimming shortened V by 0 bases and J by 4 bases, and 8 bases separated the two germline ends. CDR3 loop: CSARDYRADTQYF. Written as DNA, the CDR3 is TGCAGTGCTAGAGATTATAGGGCAGATACGCAGTATTTT.

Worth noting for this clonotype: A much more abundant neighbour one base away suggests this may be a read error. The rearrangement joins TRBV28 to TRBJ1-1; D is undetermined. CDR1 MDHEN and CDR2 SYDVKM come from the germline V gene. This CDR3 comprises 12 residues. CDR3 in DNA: TGTGCCAGCAGTTTATGGAACACTGAAGCTTCCTTT. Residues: CASSLWNTEASF. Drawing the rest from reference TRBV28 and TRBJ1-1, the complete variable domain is DVKVTQSSRYLVKRTGEKVFLECVQDMDHENMFWYRQDPGLGLRLIYFSYDVKMKEKGDIPEGYSVSREKKERFSLILESASTNQTSMYLCASSLWNTEASFGQGTRLTVV.

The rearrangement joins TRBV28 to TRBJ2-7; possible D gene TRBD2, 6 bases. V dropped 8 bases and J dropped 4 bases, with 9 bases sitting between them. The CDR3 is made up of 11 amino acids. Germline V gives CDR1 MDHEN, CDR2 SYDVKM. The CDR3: CASWRGYEQYF. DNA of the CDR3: TGTGCCAGCTGGCGGGGATACGAGCAGTACTTC.

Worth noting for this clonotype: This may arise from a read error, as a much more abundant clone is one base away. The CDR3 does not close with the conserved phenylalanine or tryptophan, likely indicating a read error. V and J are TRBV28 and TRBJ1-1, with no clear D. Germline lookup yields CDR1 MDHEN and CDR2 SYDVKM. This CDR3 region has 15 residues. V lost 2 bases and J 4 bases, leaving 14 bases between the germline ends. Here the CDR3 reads CASSLDPGWGTEAFS. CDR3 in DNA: TGTGCCAGCAGTTTAGATCCGGGCTGGGGCACTGAAGCTTTCTCT.

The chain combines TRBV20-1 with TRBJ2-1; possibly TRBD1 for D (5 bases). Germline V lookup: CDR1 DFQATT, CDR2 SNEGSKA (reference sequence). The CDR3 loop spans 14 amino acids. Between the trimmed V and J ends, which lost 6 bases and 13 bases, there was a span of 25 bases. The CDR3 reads CSAPRQGSRWGQFF. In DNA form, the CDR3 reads TGCAGTGCCCCCCGGCAGGGTAGTAGGTGGGGTCAGTTCTTC.

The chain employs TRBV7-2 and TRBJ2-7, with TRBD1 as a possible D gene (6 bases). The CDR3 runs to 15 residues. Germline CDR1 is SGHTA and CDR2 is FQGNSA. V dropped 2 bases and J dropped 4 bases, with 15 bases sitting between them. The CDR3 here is CASSLSGQLSYEQYF. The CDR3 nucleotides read TGTGCCAGCAGCTTATCCGGACAGCTTAGTTACGAGCAGTACTTC.

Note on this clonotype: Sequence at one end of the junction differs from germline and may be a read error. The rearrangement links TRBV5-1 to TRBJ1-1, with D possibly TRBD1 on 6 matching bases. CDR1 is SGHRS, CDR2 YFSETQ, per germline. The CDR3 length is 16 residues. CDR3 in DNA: TGCGCCAGCAGCCAAGCGGCTACAGGGTGGGGCACTAAAGCTTTCTTT. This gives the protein CASSQAATGWGTKAFF. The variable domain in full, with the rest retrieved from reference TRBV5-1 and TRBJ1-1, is KAGVTQTPRYLIKTRGQQVTLSCSPISGHRSVSWYQQTPGQGLQFLFEYFSETQRNKGNFPGRFSGRQFSNSRSEMNVSTLELGDSALYLCASSQAATGWGTKAFFGQGTRLTVV.

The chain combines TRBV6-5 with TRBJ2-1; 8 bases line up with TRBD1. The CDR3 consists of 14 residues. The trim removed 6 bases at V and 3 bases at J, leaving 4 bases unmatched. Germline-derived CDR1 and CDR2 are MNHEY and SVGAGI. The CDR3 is CASRETGVYNEQFF. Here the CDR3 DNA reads TGTGCCAGCAGGGAGACAGGGGTCTACAATGAGCAGTTCTTC.

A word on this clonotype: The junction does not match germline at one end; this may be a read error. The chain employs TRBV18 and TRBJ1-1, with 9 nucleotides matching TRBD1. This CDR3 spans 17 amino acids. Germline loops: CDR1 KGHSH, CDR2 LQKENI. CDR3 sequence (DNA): TGTGCCGGCTCACCCCAACAGGGGGCGGATCATAGGACTGAAGCTTTCTTT. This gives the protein CAGSPQQGADHRTEAFF.

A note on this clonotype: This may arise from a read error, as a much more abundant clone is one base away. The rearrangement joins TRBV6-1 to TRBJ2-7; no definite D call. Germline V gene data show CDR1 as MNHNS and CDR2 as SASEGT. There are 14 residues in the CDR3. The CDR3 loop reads CASSDMDGSYEHYF. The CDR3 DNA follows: TGTGCCAGCAGTGATATGGACGGCTCCTACGAGCACTACTTC.

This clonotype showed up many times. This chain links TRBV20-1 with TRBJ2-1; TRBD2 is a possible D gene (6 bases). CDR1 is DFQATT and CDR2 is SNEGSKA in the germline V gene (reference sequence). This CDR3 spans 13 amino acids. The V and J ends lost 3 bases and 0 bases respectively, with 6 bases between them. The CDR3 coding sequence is TGCAGTGCTAGCGGGAGCTCCTACAATGAGCAGTTCTTC. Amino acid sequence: CSASGSSYNEQFF.

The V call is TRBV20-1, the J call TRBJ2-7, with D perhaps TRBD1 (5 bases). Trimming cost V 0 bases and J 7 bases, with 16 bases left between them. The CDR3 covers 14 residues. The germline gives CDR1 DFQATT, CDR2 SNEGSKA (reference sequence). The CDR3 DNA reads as TGCAGTGCTAGAGATAGCCAGGGTGGGGAAGAGCAGTACTTC. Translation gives CSARDSQGGEEQYF.

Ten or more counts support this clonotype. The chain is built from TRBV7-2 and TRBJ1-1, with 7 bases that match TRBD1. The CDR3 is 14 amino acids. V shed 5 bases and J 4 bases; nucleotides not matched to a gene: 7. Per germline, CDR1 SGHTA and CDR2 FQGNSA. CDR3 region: CASSHRQGGTEAFF. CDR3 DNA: TGTGCCAGCAGCCATAGACAGGGCGGCACTGAAGCTTTCTTT. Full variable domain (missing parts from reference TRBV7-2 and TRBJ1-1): GAGVSQSPSNKVTEKGKDVELRCDPISGHTALYWYRQSLGQGLEFLIYFQGNSAPDKSGLPSDRFSAERTGGSVSTLTIQRTQQEDSAVYLCASSHRQGGTEAFFGQGTRLTVV.

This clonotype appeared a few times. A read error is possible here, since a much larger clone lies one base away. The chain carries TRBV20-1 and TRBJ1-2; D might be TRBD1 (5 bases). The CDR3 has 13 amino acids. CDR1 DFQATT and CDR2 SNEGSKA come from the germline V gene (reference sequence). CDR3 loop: CSASGRSNCGYTF. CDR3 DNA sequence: TGCAGTGCTTCGGGACGGAGTAACTGTGGCTACACCTTC.